This entry lists 16 T cell receptor beta chains sequenced from one sample in a study of T cell repertoires in MIS-A myocarditis. TCRdb keeps only in-frame clones here, not all; method: immunoSEQ multiplex PCR. The table includes around 7,000 clones, approximately 81% detected once. The sample was right inferior lung lobe tissue obtained at autopsy. All receptors come from a man younger than 30 with fulminant myocarditis from multisystem inflammatory syndrome in adults (MIS-A) after COVID-19.

For the CDR3, the DNA is TGCGCCAGCAGCCAAGTCTATTTCTCATCTAGCTCCTACGAGCAGTACTTC. This translates into CASSQVYFSSSSYEQYF. The rearrangement joins TRBV4-1 to TRBJ2-7; D call uncertain. The germline V gene has CDR1 MGHRA and CDR2 YSYEKL. The V gene lost 1 base and the J gene lost 0 bases, with 16 bases spanning the gap. This CDR3 region has 17 residues.

The chain joins TRBV6-1 to TRBJ1-6, with D possibly being TRBD1 (6 bases). The CDR3 is 15 amino acids. Trimming shortened V by 3 bases and J by 7 bases, and 13 bases separated the two germline ends. CDR1 MNHNS and CDR2 SASEGT come from the germline V gene. The CDR3 bases are TGTGCCAGCAGTGAGACACAGGGATCAAATTCACCCCTCCACTTT. It encodes CASSETQGSNSPLHF.

The chain carries TRBV4-3 and TRBJ1-1; a weak D match, TRBD1 (5 bases). This CDR3 region has 17 residues. Germline V gene sequence: CDR1 LGHNA, CDR2 YSLEER. Trimming removed 4 bases from V and 1 base from J, with 19 bases in between. The CDR3 bases are TGCGCCAGCAGCCTATATCGGAAAGGGGTCGGGAACACTGAAGCTTTCTTT. Translated, it gives CASSLYRKGVGNTEAFF.

The CDR3 sequence: CAITPGQSDTQYF. The CDR3 DNA is TGTGCCATCACCCCCGGGCAGAGCGATACGCAGTATTTT. The rearrangement uses TRBV10-3 and TRBJ2-3; D is ambiguous. CDR1 and CDR2 (germline): ENHRY, SYGVKD. Trimming pared 7 bases from V and 6 bases from J, leaving 14 bases between. This CDR3 contains 13 residues.

This clone was detected only a few times. The chain has TRBV12-3 or TRBV12-4 and TRBJ1-5; D may be TRBD1 (6 bases). The length of the CDR3 is 13 residues. Trimming cost V 7 bases and J 7 bases, with 14 bases left between them. For the CDR3, the DNA is TGTGCCAGCATGGGGGGCAGGGCCCAGCCCCAGCATTTT. Translating gives CASMGGRAQPQHF.

J is TRBJ1-2 and V is TRBV6-5, with TRBD1 as a possible D gene (6 bases). Germline CDR1 and CDR2: MNHEY and SVGAGI. The CDR3 length is 14 residues. Trimming removed 4 bases at V and 8 bases at J, with 17 bases between. For the CDR3, the DNA is TGTGCCAGCAGTTGGGGACACCAAAGAGGGGGCTACACCTTC. It yields the protein CASSWGHQRGGYTF.

This clone was detected only a few times. J is TRBJ1-1 and V is TRBV9, with TRBD1 matching over 10 bases. The germline V gene encodes CDR1 SGDLS and CDR2 YYNGEE. The CDR3 has 18 residues. J lost 4 bases, V lost 4 bases, and 16 bases had no gene match. The CDR3 region has the DNA TGTGCCAGCAGCCTGGTAGGGGGGACAGGGGAAGGGGGCACTGAAGCTTTCTTT. Its translation is CASSLVGGTGEGGTEAFF.

CDR3 bases: TGTGCCAGCAGCCTTTACCGGGACAGGGGGTTTCGGGAGCAGTTCTTC. It codes for CASSLYRDRGFREQFF. The J gene is TRBJ2-1, the V gene TRBV28, with 11 bases lining up with TRBD1. The V gene's germline CDR1 is MDHEN and CDR2 SYDVKM. This CDR3 region has 16 residues. V was pared by 6 bases and J by 10 bases, with 14 bases of the junction left unmatched.

The V call is TRBV13, the J call TRBJ1-1; D possibly corresponds to TRBD1 (5 bases). The CDR3 is 13 amino acids. Trimming took off 10 bases at V and 5 bases at J, with 17 bases between the two ends. CDR1 is PRHDT, CDR2 FYEKMQ, per germline (reference sequence). The DNA of the CDR3 is TGTGCCAACACCAGGCGGGGGGGAACTGAAGCTTTCTTT. It yields the protein CANTRRGGTEAFF.

The chain has TRBV5-1 and TRBJ2-3; 9 bases are shared with TRBD1. Germline trimming cut 2 bases from V and 5 bases from J; bases unmatched to any gene: 6. Per germline, CDR1 SGHRS and CDR2 YFSETQ. The CDR3 covers 15 residues. The CDR3 DNA follows: TGCGCCAGCAGCTTCGGGACAGGGAGTGGAGATACGCAGTATTTT. Residues: CASSFGTGSGDTQYF.

This clone came up once. This chain joins TRBV5-1 and TRBJ2-3; D is possibly TRBD1 or TRBD2 (5 bases each). Germline loops: CDR1 SGHRS, CDR2 YFSETQ. V was pared by 4 bases and J by 6 bases, with 9 bases between. The CDR3 consists of 12 residues. The CDR3: CASSRDLDTQYF. CDR3 DNA sequence: TGCGCCAGCAGCCGGGACCTTGATACGCAGTATTTT. The whole variable domain, remainder taken from reference TRBV5-1 and TRBJ2-3, is KAGVTQTPRYLIKTRGQQVTLSCSPISGHRSVSWYQQTPGQGLQFLFEYFSETQRNKGNFPGRFSGRQFSNSRSEMNVSTLELGDSALYLCASSRDLDTQYFGPGTRLTVL.

Here the CDR3 DNA reads TGTGCCAGCAGTTTAACAGAGACCCAGTACTTC. Residues: CASSLTETQYF. The J gene is TRBJ2-5, the V gene TRBV28; D is uncertain. With 2 bases removed from V and 4 bases from J, the gap between germline ends came to 2 bases. The V gene's germline CDR1 is MDHEN and CDR2 SYDVKM. The CDR3 covers 11 residues. Complete variable domain (other parts from reference TRBV28 and TRBJ2-5): DVKVTQSSRYLVKRTGEKVFLECVQDMDHENMFWYRQDPGLGLRLIYFSYDVKMKEKGDIPEGYSVSREKKERFSLILESASTNQTSMYLCASSLTETQYFGPGTRLLVL.

The genes are TRBV3-1 (or the pseudogene TRBV3-2) and TRBJ1-2, with a weak D call TRBD1 (6 bases). This CDR3 comprises 15 residues. From germline, CDR1 is LGHDT and CDR2 YNNKEL (reference sequence). Trimming shortened V by 4 bases and J by 4 bases, and 16 bases separated the two germline ends. CDR3 protein: CASSPLSGGGYGYTF. The CDR3 DNA reads TGTGCCAGCAGCCCCCTGAGTGGAGGGGGCTATGGCTACACCTTC.

The chain recombines TRBV27 with TRBJ1-2; tentatively, D is TRBD1 (6 bases). V shed 6 bases and J shed 3 bases, with 11 bases lying between them. Germline CDR1 is MNHEY and CDR2 is SMNVEV (reference sequence). This CDR3 has 13 amino acids. The CDR3 spells CASRAGGYYGYTF. CDR3 sequence (DNA): TGTGCCAGCAGGGCGGGGGGCTACTATGGCTACACCTTC.

The chain combines TRBV27 with TRBJ2-1; D unclear. There are 14 residues in the CDR3. V was trimmed by 4 bases and J by 1 base, leaving 8 bases between them. Germline V gene sequence: CDR1 MNHEY, CDR2 SMNVEV (reference sequence). The CDR3 DNA is TGTGCCAGCAGTTATGAACTATCCTACAATGAGCAGTTCTTC. This translates into CASSYELSYNEQFF.

The chain couples TRBV28 to TRBJ1-2; 8 nucleotides align to TRBD1. The V segment lost 4 bases and the J segment 3 bases; nucleotides outside the gene matches: 10. The CDR3 contains 16 residues. The germline V gene encodes CDR1 MDHEN and CDR2 SYDVKM. The CDR3 DNA sequence: TGTGCCAGCAGTTCGCCCGACGGGACAGGTTACTATGGCTACACCTTC. It codes for CASSSPDGTGYYGYTF.